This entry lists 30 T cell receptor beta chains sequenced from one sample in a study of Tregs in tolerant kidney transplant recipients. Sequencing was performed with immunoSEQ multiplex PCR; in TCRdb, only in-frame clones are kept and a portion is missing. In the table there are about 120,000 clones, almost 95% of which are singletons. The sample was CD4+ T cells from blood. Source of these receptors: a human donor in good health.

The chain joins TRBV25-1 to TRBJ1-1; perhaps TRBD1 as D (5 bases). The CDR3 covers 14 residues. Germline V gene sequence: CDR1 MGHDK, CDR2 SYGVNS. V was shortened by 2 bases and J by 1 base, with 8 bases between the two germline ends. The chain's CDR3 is CASSEPGRNTEAFF. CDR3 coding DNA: TGTGCCAGCAGTGAACCGGGACGGAACACTGAAGCTTTCTTT.

CDR3 sequence: CASSPASGPISEQFF. CDR3 sequence (DNA): TGTGCCAGTAGTCCAGCCAGCGGTCCTATAAGTGAGCAGTTCTTC. The chain uses TRBV19 and TRBJ2-1, with D perhaps matching TRBD2 (5 bases). Germline V gives CDR1 LNHDA, CDR2 SQIVND (reference sequence). Trimming stripped 5 bases from V and 9 bases from J, with 20 bases between. The CDR3 is 15 residues long.

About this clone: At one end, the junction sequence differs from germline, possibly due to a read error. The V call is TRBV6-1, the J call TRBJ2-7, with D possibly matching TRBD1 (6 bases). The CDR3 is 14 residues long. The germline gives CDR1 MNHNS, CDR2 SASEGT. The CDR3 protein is CASTEPGQLSEQYF. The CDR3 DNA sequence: TGTGCCAGCACTGAACCAGGACAGCTCAGCGAGCAGTACTTC.

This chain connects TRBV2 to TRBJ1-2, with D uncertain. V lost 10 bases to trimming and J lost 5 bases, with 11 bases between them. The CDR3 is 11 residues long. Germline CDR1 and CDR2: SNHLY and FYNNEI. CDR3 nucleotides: TGTGCCAATACCCAGGAATATGGCTACACCTTC. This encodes CANTQEYGYTF.

This CDR3 is CASSPPGLAGGLALPRGHYEQYF. DNA of the CDR3: TGTGCCAGCAGCCCCCCGGGACTAGCGGGAGGGCTAGCCCTGCCCCGGGGACACTACGAGCAGTACTTC. This sequence joins TRBV21-1 and TRBJ2-7; the table's D gene call, TRBD2, was not cross checked with the DNA. TRBV21-1 is a recognized pseudogene. The CDR3 covers 23 residues.

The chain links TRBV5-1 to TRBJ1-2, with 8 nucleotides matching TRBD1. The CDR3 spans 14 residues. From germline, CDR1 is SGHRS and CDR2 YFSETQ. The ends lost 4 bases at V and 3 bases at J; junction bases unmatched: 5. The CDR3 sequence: CASSRTTGDYGYTF. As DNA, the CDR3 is TGCGCCAGCAGCCGGACGACAGGGGACTATGGCTACACCTTC.

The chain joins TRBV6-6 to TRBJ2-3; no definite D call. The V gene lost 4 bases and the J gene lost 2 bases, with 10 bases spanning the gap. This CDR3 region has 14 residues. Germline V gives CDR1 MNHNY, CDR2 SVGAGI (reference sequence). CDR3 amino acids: CASSSGKHTDTQYF. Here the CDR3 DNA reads TGTGCCAGCAGTTCCGGCAAACACACAGATACGCAGTATTTT.

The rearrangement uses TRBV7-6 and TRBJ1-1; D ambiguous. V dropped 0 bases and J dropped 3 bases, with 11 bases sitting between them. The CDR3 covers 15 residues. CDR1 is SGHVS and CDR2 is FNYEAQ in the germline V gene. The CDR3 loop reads CASSLAGEADTEAFF. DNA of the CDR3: TGTGCCAGCAGCTTAGCTGGCGAGGCGGACACTGAAGCTTTCTTT.

Here the CDR3 reads CASSYRLVGTREQYF. CDR3 DNA: TGTGCCAGCAGCTACAGGCTCGTGGGGACGAGAGAGCAGTACTTC. This rearrangement joins TRBV11-2 to TRBJ2-7; D is perhaps TRBD1 or TRBD2 (5 bases each). CDR1 is SGHAT and CDR2 is FQNNGV in the germline V gene. Trimming took 4 bases from V and 7 from J, leaving 20 bases between them. The CDR3 has 15 residues.

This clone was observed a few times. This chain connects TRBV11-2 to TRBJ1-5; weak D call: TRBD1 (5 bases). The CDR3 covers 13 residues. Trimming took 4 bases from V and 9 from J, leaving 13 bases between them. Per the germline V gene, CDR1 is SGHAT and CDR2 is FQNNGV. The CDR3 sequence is CASSSQGFGPQHF. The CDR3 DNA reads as TGTGCCAGCAGCTCGCAGGGCTTCGGGCCCCAGCATTTT. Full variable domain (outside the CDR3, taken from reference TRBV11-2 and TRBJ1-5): EAGVAQSPRYKIIEKRQSVAFWCNPISGHATLYWYQQILGQGPKLLIQFQNNGVVDDSQLPKDRFSAERLKGVDSTLKIQPAKLEDSAVYLCASSSQGFGPQHFGDGTRLSIL.

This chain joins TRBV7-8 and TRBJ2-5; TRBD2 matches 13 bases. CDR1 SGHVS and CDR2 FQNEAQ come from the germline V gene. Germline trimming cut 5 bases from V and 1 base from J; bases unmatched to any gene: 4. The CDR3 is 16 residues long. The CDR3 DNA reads TGTGCCAGCAGCCACGGACTAGCGGGAGCCCAAGAGACCCAGTACTTC. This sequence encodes CASSHGLAGAQETQYF.

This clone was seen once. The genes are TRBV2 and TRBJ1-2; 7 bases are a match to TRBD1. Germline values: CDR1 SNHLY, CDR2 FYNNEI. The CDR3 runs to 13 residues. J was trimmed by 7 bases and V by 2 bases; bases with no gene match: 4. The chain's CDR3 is CASSENRGFGYTF. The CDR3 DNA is TGTGCCAGCAGTGAAAACAGGGGTTTTGGCTACACCTTC.

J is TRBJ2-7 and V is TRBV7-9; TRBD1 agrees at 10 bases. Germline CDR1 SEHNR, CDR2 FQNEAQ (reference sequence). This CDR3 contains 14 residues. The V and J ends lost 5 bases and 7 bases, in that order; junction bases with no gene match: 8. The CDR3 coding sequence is TGTGCCAGCAGCCCAGGGACAGGGGTGAGGGAGCAGTACTTC. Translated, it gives CASSPGTGVREQYF.

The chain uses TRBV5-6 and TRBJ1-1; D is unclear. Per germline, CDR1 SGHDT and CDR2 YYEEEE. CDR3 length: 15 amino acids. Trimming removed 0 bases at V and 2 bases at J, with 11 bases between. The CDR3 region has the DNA TGTGCCAGCAGCTTGGCGGGCAGAACAAACACTGAAGCTTTCTTT. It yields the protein CASSLAGRTNTEAFF.

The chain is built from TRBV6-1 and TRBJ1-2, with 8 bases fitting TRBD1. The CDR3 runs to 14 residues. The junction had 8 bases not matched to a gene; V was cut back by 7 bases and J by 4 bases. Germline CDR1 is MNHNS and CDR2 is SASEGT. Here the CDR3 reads CASTHDRGLYGYTF. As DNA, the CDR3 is TGTGCCAGCACCCACGACAGGGGCCTCTATGGCTACACCTTC.

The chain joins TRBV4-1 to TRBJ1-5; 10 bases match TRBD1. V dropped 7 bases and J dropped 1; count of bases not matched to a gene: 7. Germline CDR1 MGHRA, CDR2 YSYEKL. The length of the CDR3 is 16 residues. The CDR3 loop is CASNLTGGWSNQPQHF. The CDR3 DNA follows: TGCGCCAGCAATCTGACAGGGGGCTGGAGCAATCAGCCCCAGCATTTT.

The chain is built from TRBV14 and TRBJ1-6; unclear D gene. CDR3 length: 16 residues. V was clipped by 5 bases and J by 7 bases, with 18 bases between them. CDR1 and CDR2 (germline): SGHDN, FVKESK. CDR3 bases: TGTGCCAGCAGCACATTACGCGACGCGCAAAATTCACCCCTCCACTTT. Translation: CASSTLRDAQNSPLHF.

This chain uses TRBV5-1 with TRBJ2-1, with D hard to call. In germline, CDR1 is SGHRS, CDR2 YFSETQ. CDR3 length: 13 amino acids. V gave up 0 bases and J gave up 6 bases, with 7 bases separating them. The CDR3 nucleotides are TGCGCCAGCAGCTTGGATAGGGTCAATGAGCAGTTCTTC. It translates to CASSLDRVNEQFF.

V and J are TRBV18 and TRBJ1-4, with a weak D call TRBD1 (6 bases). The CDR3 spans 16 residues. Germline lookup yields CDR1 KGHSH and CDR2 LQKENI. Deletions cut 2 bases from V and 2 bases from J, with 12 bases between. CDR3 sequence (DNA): TGTGCCAGCTCACCATATACAGGGACCACTAATGAAAAACTGTTTTTT. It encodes CASSPYTGTTNEKLFF.

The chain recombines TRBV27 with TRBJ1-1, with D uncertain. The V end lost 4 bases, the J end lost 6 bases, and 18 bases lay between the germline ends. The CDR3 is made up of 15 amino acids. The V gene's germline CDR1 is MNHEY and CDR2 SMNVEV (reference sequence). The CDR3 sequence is CASSSHPSVRAEAFF. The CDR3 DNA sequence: TGTGCCAGCAGTTCGCACCCCTCAGTAAGGGCTGAAGCTTTCTTT.

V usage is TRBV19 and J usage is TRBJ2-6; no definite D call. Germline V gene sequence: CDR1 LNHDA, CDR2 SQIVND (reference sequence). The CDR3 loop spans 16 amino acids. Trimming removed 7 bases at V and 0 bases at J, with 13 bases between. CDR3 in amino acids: CASNQRTGSGANVLTF. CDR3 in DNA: TGTGCCAGTAATCAGCGTACCGGCTCTGGGGCCAACGTCCTGACTTTC. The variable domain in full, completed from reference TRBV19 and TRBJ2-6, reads DGGITQSPKYLFRKEGQNVTLSCEQNLNHDAMYWYRQDPGQGLRLIYYSQIVNDFQKGDIAEGYSVSREKKESFPLTVTSAQKNPTAFYLCASNQRTGSGANVLTFGAGSRLTVL.

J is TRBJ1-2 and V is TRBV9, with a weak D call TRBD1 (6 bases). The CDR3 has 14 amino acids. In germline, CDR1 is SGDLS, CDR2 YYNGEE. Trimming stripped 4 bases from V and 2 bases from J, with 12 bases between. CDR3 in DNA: TGTGCCAGCAGCCCTAGCACAGGGAACTATGGCTACACCTTC. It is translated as CASSPSTGNYGYTF.

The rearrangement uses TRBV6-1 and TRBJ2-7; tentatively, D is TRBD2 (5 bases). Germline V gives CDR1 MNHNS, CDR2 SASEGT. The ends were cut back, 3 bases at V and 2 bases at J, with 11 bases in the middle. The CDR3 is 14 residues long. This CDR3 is CASSDRGLTYEQYF. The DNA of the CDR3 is TGTGCCAGCAGTGACCGAGGACTTACCTACGAGCAGTACTTC.

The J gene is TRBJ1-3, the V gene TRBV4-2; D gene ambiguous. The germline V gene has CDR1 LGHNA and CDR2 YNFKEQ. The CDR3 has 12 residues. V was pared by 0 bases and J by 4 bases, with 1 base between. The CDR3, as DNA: TGTGCCAGCAGCCAAGAAGGAAACACCATATATTTT. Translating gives CASSQEGNTIYF.

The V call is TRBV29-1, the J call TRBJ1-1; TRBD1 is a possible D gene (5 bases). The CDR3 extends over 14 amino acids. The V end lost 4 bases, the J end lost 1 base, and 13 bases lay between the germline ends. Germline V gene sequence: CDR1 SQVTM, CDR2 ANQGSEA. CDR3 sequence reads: CSVAPTGPNTEAFF. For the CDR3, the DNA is TGCAGCGTTGCACCCACAGGACCGAACACTGAAGCTTTCTTT.

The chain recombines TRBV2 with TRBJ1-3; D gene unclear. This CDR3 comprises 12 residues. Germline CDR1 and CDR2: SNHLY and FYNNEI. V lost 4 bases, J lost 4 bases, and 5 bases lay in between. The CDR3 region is CASSVGGNTIYF. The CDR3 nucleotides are TGTGCCAGCAGTGTCGGGGGAAACACCATATATTTT.

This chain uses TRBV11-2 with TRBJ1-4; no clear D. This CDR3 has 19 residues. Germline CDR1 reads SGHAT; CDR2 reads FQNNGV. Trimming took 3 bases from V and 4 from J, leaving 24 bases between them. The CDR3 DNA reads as TGTGCCAGCAGCTTTAGCTCCATGGAGAACTGGTGGGGTAATGAAAAACTGTTTTTT. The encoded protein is CASSFSSMENWWGNEKLFF. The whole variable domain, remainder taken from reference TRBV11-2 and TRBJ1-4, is EAGVAQSPRYKIIEKRQSVAFWCNPISGHATLYWYQQILGQGPKLLIQFQNNGVVDDSQLPKDRFSAERLKGVDSTLKIQPAKLEDSAVYLCASSFSSMENWWGNEKLFFGSGTQLSVL.

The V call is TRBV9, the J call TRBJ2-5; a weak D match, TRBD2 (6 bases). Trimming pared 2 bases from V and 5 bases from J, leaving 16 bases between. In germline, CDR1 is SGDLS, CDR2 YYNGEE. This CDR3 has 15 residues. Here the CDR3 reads CASSVGGSRSETQYF. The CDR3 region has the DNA TGTGCCAGCAGCGTCGGAGGGTCCAGGTCGGAGACCCAGTACTTC.

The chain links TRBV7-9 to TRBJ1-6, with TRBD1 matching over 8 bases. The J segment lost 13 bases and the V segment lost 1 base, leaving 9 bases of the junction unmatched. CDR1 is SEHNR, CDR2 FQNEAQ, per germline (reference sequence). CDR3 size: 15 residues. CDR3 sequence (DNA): TGTGCCAGCAGCTTAGGATCAGGGGGCGATAACCCCCTCCACTTT. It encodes CASSLGSGGDNPLHF.

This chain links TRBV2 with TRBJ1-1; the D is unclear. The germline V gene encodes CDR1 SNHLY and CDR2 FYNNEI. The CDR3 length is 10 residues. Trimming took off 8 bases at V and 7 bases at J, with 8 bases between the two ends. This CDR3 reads CASGALEAFF. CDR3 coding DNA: TGTGCCAGCGGAGCCCTTGAAGCTTTCTTT.